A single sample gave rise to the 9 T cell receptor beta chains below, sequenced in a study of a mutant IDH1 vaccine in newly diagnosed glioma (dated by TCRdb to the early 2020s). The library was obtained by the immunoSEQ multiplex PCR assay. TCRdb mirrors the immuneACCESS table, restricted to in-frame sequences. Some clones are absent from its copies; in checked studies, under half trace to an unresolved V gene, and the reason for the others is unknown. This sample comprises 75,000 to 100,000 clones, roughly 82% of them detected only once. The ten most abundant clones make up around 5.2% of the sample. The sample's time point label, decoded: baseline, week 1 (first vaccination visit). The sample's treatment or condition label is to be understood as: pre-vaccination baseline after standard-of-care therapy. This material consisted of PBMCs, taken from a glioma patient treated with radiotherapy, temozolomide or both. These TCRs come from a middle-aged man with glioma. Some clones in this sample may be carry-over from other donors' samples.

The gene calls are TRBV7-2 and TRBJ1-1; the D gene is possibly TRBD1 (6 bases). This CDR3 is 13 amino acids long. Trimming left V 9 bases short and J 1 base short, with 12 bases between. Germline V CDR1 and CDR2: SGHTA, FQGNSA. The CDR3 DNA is TGTGCCAGTCTCGGACAGTGGAACACTGAAGCTTTCTTT. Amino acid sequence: CASLGQWNTEAFF.

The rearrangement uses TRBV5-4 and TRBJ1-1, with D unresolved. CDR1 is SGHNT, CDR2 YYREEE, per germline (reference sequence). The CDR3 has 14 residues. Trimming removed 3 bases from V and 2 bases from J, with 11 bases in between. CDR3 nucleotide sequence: TGTGCCAGCAGCTACCCGGGCAGTAACACTGAAGCTTTCTTT. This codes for CASSYPGSNTEAFF.

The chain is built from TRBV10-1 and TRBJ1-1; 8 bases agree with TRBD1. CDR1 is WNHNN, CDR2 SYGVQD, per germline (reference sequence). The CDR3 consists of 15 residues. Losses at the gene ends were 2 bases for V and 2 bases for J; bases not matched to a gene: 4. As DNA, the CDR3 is TGCGCCAGCAGTGAGCGGACAGGGTTCAACACTGAAGCTTTCTTT. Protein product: CASSERTGFNTEAFF.

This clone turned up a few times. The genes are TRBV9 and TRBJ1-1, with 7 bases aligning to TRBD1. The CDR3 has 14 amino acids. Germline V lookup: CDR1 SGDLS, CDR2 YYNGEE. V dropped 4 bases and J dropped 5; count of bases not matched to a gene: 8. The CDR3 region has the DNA TGTGCCAGCAGCACCCAAACAGGGGATACTGAAGCTTTCTTT. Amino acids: CASSTQTGDTEAFF.

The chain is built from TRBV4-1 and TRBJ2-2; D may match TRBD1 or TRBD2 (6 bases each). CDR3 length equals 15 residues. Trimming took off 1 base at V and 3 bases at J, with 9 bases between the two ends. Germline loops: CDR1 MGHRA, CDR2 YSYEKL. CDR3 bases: TGCGCCAGCAGCCAAGGGGGGGCCTACACCGGGGAGCTGTTTTTT. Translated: CASSQGGAYTGELFF.

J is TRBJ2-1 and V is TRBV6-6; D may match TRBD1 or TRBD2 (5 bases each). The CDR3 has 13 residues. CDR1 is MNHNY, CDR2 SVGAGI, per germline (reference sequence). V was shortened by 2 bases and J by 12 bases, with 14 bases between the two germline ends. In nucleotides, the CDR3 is TGTGCCAGCAGTTACGGCAGTGGGGGTGGGCAGTTCTTC. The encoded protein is CASSYGSGGGQFF.

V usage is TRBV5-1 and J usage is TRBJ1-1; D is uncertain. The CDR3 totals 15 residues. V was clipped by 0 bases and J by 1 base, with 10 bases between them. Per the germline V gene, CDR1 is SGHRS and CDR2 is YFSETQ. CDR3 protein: CASSLVYQRNTEAFF. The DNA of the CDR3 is TGCGCCAGCAGCTTGGTCTACCAAAGGAACACTGAAGCTTTCTTT.

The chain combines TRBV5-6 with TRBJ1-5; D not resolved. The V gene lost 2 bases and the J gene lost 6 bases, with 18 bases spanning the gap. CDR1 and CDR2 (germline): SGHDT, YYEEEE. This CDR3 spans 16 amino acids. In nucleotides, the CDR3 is TGTGCCAGCAGCTTTTCTTCGGGAAGCGAGGGTCAGCCCCAGCATTTT. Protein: CASSFSSGSEGQPQHF.

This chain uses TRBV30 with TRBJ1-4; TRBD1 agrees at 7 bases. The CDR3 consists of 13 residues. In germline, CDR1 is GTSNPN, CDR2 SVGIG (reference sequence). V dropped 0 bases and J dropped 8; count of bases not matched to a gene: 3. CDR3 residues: CAWSVWTGEKLFF. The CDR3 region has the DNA TGTGCCTGGAGTGTATGGACAGGAGAAAAACTGTTTTTT.